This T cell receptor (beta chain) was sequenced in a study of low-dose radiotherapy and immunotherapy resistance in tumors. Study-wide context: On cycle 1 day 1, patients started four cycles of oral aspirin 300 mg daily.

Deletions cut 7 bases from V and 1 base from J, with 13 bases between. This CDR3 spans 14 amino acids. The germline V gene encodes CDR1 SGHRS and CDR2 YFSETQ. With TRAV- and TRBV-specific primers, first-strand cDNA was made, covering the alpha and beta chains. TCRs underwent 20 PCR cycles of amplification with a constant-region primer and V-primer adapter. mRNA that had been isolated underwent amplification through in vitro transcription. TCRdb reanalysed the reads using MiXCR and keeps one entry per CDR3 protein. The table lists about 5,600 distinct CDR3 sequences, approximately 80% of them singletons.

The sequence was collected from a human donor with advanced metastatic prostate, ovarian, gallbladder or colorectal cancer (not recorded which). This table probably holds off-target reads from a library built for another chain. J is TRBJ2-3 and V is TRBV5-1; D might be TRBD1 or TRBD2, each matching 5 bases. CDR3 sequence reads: CASLPGPGTDTQYF. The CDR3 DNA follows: TGCGCCAGCCTTCCGGGACCCGGCACAGATACGCAGTATTTT. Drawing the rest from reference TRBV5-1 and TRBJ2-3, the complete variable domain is KAGVTQTPRYLIKTRGQQVTLSCSPISGHRSVSWYQQTPGQGLQFLFEYFSETQRNKGNFPGRFSGRQFSNSRSEMNVSTLELGDSALYLCASLPGPGTDTQYFGPGTRLTVL.